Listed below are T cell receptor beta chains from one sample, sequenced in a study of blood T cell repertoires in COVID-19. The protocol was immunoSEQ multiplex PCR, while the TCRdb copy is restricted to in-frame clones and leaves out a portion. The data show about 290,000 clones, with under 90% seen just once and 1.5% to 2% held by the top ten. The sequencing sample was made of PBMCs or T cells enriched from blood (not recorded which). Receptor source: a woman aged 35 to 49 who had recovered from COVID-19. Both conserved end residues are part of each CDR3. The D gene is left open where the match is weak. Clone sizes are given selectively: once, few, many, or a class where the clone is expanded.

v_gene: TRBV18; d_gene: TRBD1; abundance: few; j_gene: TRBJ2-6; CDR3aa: CASSQGQGTGANVLTF; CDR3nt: TGTGCCAGCTCACAGGGACAGGGTACTGGGGCCAACGTCCTGACTTTC
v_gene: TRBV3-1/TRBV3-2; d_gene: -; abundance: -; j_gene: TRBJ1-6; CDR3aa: CASLGREYNSPLHF; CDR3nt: TGTGCCAGCTTAGGGCGGGAGTATAATTCACCCCTCCACTTT
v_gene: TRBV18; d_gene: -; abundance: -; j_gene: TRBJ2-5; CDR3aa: CASSRLQPPKETQYF; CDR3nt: TGTGCCAGCTCACGGCTCCAACCCCCCAAAGAGACCCAGTACTTC
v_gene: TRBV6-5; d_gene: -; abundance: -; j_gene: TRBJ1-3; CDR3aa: CASSYSGLRLGNTIYF; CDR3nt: TGTGCCAGCAGTTACTCGGGACTACGGTTGGGAAACACCATATATTTT
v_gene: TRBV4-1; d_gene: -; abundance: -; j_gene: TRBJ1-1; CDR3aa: CASRTIGTSSRMNTEAFF; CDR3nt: TGCGCCAGCAGAACGATAGGGACATCCTCGCGGATGAACACTGAAGCTTTCTTT
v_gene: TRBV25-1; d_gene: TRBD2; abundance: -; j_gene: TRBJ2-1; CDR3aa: CASSELAGVREQFF; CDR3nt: TGTGCCAGCAGTGAACTAGCGGGAGTCAGAGAGCAGTTCTTC
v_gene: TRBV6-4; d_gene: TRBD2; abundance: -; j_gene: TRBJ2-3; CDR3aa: CASRATSGRLYF; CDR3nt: TGTGCCAGCAGGGCTACTAGCGGGAGGCTGTATTTT
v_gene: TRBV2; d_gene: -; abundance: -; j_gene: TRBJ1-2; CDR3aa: CASRKDSLGHTF; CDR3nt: TGTGCCAGCAGGAAGGACAGCCTTGGCCACACCTTC
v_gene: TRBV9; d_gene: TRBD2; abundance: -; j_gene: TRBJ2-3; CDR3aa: CASSVAGGAGGSTDTQYF; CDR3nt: TGTGCCAGCAGCGTAGCCGGGGGAGCGGGAGGAAGCACAGATACGCAGTATTTT
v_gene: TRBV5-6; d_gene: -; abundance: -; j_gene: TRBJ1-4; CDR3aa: CASSPRATNEKLFF; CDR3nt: TGTGCCAGCAGCCCCAGGGCAACTAATGAAAAACTGTTTTTT
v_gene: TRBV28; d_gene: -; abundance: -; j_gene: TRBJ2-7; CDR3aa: CASTGKPTYEQYF; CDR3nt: TGTGCCTCGACAGGTAAACCTACCTACGAGCAGTACTTC
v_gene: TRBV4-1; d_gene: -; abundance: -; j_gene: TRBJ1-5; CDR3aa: CASSQEWAPGNQPQHF; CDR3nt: TGCGCCAGCAGCCAAGAATGGGCACCAGGGAATCAGCCCCAGCATTTT
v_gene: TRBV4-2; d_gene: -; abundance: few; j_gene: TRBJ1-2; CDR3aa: CASSDRMHLVSYGYTF; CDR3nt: TGTGCCAGCAGTGACAGGATGCATTTAGTTAGCTATGGCTACACCTTC
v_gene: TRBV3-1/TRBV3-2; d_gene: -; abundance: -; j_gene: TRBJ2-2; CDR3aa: CASSQDQYLAGPGELFF; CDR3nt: TGTGCCAGCAGCCAAGATCAGTACCTAGCTGGTCCCGGGGAGCTGTTTTTT
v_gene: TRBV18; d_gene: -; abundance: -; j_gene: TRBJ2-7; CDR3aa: CASSPNREMSEQYF; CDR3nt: TGTGCCAGCTCACCGAACAGGGAGATGTCCGAGCAGTACTTC
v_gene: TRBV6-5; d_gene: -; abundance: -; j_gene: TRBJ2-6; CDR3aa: CASRILSGANVLTF; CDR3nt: TGTGCCAGCAGGATTCTCAGTGGGGCCAACGTCCTGACTTTC
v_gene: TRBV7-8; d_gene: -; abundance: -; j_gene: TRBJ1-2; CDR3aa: CASGNWGDPGGYTF; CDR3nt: TGTGCCAGCGGAAACTGGGGAGACCCCGGTGGCTACACCTTC
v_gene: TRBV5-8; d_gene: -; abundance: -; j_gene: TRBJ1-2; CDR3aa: CASRKEQGRDGYTF; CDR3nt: TGTGCCAGCAGAAAGGAACAGGGTCGGGATGGCTACACCTTC
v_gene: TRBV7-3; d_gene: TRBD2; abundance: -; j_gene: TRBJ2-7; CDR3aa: CASSLRAGPSYEQYF; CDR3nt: TGTGCCAGCAGCCTACGAGCGGGACCCTCCTACGAGCAGTACTTC
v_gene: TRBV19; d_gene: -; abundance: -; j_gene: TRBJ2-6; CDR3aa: CASSIPRAESGANVLTF; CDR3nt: TGTGCCAGTAGTATTCCTCGCGCGGAGTCTGGGGCCAACGTCCTGACTTTC
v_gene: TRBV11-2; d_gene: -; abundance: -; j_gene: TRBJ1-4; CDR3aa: CASSRLRGGTNEKLFF; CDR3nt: TGTGCCAGCAGCCGTCTTCGGGGGGGGACTAATGAAAAACTGTTTTTT
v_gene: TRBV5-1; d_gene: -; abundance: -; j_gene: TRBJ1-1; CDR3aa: CASSLVAGRGPEAFF; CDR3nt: TGCGCCAGCAGCTTGGTGGCAGGGAGGGGACCTGAAGCTTTCTTT
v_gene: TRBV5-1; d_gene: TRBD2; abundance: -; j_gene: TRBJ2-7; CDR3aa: CASSQGPSGGYYEQYF; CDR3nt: TGCGCCAGCAGCCAGGGGCCTAGCGGGGGCTACTACGAGCAGTACTTC
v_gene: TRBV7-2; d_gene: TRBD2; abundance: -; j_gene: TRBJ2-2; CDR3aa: CASSSQRELITGELFF; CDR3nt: TGTGCCAGCAGCTCGCAGCGGGAGTTGATCACCGGGGAGCTGTTTTTT
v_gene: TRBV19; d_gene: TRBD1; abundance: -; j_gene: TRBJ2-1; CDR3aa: CASSTLITTGQKQFF; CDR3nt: TGTGCCAGTAGTACCCTTATCACGACAGGGCAGAAGCAGTTCTTC
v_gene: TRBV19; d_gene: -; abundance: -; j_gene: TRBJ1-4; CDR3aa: CASIQGPPTNEKLFF; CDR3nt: TGTGCCAGTATCCAGGGTCCCCCAACTAATGAAAAACTGTTTTTT
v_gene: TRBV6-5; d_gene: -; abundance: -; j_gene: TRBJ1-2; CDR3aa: CASGPTGYYTF; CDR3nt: TGTGCCAGCGGACCGACGGGATACTACACCTTC
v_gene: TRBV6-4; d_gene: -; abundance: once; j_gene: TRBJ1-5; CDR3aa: CASRRDLHSNQPQHF; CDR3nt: TGTGCCAGCAGGAGGGACTTACATAGCAATCAGCCCCAGCATTTT
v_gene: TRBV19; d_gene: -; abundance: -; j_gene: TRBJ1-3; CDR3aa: CASSTLLSGNTIYF; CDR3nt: TGTGCCAGTAGTACGTTACTCTCTGGAAACACCATATATTTT
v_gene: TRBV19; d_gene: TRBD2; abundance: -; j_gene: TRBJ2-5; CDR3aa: CASRSGRAGETQYF; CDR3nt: TGTGCCAGTCGTAGCGGGAGGGCCGGGGAGACCCAGTACTTC
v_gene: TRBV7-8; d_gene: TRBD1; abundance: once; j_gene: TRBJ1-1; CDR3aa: CASSDRGLGEAFF; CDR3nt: TGTGCCAGCAGCGACAGGGGCCTGGGTGAAGCTTTCTTT
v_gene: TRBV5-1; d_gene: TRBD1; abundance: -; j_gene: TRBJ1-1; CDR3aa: CASSGAGTGVLRVSEAFF; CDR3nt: TGCGCCAGCAGCGGAGCCGGGACAGGGGTACTCCGTGTCAGTGAAGCTTTCTTT
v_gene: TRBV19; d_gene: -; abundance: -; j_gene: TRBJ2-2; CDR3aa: CASSFTSNTGELFF; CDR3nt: TGTGCCAGTAGTTTTACTTCGAACACCGGGGAGCTGTTTTTT
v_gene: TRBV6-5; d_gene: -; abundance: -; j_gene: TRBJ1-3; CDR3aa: CASSRQDHSGNTIYF; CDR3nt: TGTGCCAGCAGTCGACAGGACCACTCTGGAAACACCATATATTTT
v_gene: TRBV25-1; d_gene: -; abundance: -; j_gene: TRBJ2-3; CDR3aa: CASSEPSGTDTQYF; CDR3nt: TGTGCCAGCAGTGAACCTAGCGGCACAGATACGCAGTATTTT
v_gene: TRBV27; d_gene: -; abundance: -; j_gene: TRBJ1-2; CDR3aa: CASSLRWRLNYGYTF; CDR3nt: TGTGCCAGCAGTTTAAGATGGAGGTTGAACTATGGCTACACCTTC
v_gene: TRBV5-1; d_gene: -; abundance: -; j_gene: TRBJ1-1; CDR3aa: CASSLSRQVWSTEAFF; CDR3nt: TGCGCCAGCAGCTTGTCTAGACAGGTTTGGAGCACTGAAGCTTTCTTT
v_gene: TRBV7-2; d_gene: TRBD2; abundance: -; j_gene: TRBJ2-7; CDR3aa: CASSLTSGRSYEQYF; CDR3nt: TGTGCCAGCAGCTTAACTAGCGGGAGGTCCTACGAGCAGTACTTC
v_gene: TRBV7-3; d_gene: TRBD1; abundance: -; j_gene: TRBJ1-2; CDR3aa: CASSLYGGQGYYGYTF; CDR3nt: TGTGCCAGCAGCTTATATGGGGGACAGGGCTACTATGGCTACACCTTC
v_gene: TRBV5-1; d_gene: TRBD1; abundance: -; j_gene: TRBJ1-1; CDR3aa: CASSLSPGTGIFAFF; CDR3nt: TGCGCCAGCAGCTTGAGCCCCGGGACAGGGATATTTGCTTTCTTT
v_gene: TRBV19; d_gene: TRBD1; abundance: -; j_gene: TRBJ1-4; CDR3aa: CASRDRGKGEKLFF; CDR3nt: TGTGCCAGTAGAGACAGGGGGAAGGGTGAAAAACTGTTTTTT
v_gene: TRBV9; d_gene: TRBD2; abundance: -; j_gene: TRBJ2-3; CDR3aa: CASSVGAGVGDTQYF; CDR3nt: TGTGCCAGCAGCGTAGGGGCGGGAGTGGGGGATACGCAGTATTTT